This TCR beta chain originates from a study of T cells in Graves' hyperthyroidism and ophthalmopathy. Study-level findings and limits: A model of 13 V-J pairs discriminated ophthalmopathy from stable hyperthyroidism. Blood held most thyroid clonotypes expanded above 0.001 frequency.

In this sample, this clonotype turned up a few times. As yet, its antigen is unknown. Germline loops: CDR1 MNHNS, CDR2 SASEGT. There are 17 residues in the CDR3. Trimming removed 5 bases at V and 5 bases at J, with 24 bases between. The source material, RNA transcripts, was used to amplify TCR beta CDR3 regions. During a first-round RT-PCR of the TCR CDR3, the HTBI primer set was used. TCRdb passed the multiplex PCR reads through MiXCR, listing each CDR3 protein once. The sample consists of a few hundred thousand distinct CDR3 sequences, 15% to 20% of them appearing once. Hyperthyroidism of Graves' type that showed no ophthalmopathy progression within 18 months was stable.

This clonotype originated in a woman under 30 with Graves' hyperthyroidism. The rearrangement links TRBV6-1 to TRBJ2-5, with a possible D match to TRBD1 (5 bases). The sample comprised blood. CDR3 in amino acids: CASSTPLRGRERETQYF. DNA for the CDR3: TGTGCCAGCAGTACCCCCCTTCGTGGCAGGGAACGGGAGACCCAGTACTTC.